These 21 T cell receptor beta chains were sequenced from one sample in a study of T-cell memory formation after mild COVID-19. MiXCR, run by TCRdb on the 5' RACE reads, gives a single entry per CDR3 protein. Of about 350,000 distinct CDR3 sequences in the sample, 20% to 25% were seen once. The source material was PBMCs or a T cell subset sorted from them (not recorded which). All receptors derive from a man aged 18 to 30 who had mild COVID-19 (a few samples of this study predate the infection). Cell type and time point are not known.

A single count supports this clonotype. CDR3 loop: CASSPEQREETQYF. CDR3 sequence (DNA): TGTGCCAGCAGCCCAGAGCAGCGGGAAGAGACCCAGTACTTC. The chain recombines TRBV7-2 with TRBJ2-5; D is perhaps TRBD2 (6 bases). CDR1 SGHTA and CDR2 FQGNSA come from the germline V gene. Trimming left V 5 bases short and J 3 bases short, with 13 bases between. The length of the CDR3 is 14 residues.

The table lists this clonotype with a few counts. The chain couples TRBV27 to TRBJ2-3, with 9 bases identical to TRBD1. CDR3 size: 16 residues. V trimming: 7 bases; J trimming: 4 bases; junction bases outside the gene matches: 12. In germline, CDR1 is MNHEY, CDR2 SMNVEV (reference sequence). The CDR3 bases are TGTGCCAGCACCCAGGGGGACAGGGAAGTCGCAGATACGCAGTATTTT. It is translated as CASTQGDREVADTQYF.

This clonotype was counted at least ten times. CDR3 loop: CASRPTSGGLQETQYF. The CDR3 coding sequence is TGTGCCAGCAGGCCCACTAGCGGGGGGCTCCAAGAGACCCAGTACTTC. The chain has TRBV6-6 and TRBJ2-5; 12 positions agree with TRBD2. Germline trimming cut 6 bases from V and 1 base from J; bases unmatched to any gene: 6. Germline-derived CDR1 and CDR2 are MNHNY and SVGAGI (reference sequence). The CDR3 covers 16 residues.

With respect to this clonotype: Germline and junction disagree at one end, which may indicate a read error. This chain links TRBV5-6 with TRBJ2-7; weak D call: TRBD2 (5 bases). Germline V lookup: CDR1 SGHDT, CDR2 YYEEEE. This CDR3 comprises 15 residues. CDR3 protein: CDSSWGRGPLYEQYF. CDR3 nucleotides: TGTGACAGCAGCTGGGGTAGAGGGCCCCTCTACGAGCAGTACTTC.

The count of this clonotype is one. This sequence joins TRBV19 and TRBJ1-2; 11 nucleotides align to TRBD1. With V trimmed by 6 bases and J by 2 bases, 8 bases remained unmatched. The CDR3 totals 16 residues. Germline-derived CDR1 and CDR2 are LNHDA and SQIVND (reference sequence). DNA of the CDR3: TGTGCCAGTAGCCATGGTAGGGACAGGGGGAACTATGGCTACACCTTC. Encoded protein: CASSHGRDRGNYGYTF.

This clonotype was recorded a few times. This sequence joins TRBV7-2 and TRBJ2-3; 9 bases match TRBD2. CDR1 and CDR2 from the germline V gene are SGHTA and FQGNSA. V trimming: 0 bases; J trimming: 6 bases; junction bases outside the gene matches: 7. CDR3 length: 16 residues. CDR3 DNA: TGTGCCAGCAGCTTAGCTAAACGCAGCGGGGGGGATACGCAGTATTTT. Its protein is CASSLAKRSGGDTQYF.

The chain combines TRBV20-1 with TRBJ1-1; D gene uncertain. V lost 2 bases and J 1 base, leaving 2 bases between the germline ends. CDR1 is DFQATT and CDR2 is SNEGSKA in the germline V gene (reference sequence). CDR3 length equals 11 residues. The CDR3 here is CSARPNTEAFF. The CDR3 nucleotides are TGCAGTGCTAGACCGAACACTGAAGCTTTCTTT.

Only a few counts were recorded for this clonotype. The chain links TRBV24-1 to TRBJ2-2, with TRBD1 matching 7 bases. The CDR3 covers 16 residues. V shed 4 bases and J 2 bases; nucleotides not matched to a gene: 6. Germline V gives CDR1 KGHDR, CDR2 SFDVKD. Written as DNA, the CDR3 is TGTGCCACCAGTGAAAACAGGGGTGATAACACCGGGGAGCTGTTTTTT. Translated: CATSENRGDNTGELFF.

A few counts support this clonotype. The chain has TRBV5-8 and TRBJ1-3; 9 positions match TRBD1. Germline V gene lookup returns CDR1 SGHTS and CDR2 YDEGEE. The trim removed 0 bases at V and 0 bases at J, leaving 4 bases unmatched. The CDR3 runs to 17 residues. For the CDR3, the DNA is TGTGCCAGCAGCTTGGGGGACAGGGCCTTCTCTGGAAACACCATATATTTT. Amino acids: CASSLGDRAFSGNTIYF.

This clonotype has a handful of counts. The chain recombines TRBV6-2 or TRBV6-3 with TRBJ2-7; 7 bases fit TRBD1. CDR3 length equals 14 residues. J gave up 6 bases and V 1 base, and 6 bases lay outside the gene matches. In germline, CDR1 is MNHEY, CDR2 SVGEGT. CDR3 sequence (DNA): TGTGCCAGCAGTTACTTGGAAGGGGGCTCCGAGCAGTACTTC. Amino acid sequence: CASSYLEGGSEQYF.

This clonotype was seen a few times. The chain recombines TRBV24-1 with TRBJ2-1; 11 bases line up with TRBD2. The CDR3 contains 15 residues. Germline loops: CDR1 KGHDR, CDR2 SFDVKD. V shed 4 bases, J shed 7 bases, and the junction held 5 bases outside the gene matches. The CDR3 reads CATSDPLAGVNEQFF. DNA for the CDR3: TGTGCCACCAGTGACCCACTAGCGGGGGTAAATGAGCAGTTCTTC.

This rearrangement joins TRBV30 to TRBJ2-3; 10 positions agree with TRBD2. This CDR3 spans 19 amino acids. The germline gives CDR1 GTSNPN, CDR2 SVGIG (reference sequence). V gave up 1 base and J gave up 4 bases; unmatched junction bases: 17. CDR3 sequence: CAWSGPEPPTSGVSDTQYF. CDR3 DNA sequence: TGTGCCTGGAGTGGGCCAGAACCCCCAACTAGCGGGGTGTCAGATACGCAGTATTTT. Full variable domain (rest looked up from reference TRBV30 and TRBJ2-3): SQTIHQWPATLVQPVGSPLSLECTVEGTSNPNLYWYRQAAGRGLQLLFYSVGIGQISSEVPQNLSASRPQDRQFILSSKKLLLSDSGFYLCAWSGPEPPTSGVSDTQYFGPGTRLTVL.

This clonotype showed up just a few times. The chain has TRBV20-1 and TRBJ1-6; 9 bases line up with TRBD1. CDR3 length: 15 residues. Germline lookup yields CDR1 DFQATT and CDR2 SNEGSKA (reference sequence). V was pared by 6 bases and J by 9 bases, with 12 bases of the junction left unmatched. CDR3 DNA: TGCAGTGCAACGGTCCGGGACAGGGAGGTTTCACCCCTCCACTTT. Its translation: CSATVRDREVSPLHF.

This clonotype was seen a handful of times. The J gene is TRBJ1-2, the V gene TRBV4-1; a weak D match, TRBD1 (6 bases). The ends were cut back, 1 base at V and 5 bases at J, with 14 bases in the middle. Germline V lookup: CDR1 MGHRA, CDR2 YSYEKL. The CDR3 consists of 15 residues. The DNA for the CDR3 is TGCGCCAGCAGCCAAGCAGGGGCACAAGGATATGGCTACACCTTC. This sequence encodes CASSQAGAQGYGYTF.

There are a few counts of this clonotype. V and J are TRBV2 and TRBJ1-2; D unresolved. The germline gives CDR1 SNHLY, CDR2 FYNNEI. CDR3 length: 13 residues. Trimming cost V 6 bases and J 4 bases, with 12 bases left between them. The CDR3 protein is CASSNWLGYGYTF. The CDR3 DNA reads TGTGCCAGCAGCAATTGGCTCGGCTATGGCTACACCTTC. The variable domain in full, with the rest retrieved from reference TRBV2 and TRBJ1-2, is EPEVTQTPSHQVTQMGQEVILRCVPISNHLYFYWYRQILGQKVEFLVSFYNNEISEKSEIFDDQFSVERPDGSNFTLKIRSTKLEDSAMYFCASSNWLGYGYTFGSGTRLTVV.

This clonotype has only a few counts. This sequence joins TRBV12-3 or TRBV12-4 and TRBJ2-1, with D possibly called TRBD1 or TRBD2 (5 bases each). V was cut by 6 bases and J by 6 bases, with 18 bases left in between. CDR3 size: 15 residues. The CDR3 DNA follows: TGTGCCAGCAGCCTTAGTCAGGCGAGGGGCAATGAGCAGTTCTTC. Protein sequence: CASSLSQARGNEQFF.

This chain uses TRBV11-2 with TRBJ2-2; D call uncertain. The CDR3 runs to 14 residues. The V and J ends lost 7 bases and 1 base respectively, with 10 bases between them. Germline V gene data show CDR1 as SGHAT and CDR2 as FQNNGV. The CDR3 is CASTQKGNTGELFF. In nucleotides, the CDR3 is TGTGCCAGCACCCAGAAGGGGAACACCGGGGAGCTGTTTTTT.

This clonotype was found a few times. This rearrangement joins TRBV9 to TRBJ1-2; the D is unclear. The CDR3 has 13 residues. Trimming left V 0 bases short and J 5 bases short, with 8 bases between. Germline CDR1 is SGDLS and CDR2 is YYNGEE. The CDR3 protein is CASSVVSGYGYTF. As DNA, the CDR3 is TGTGCCAGCAGCGTAGTTTCGGGTTATGGCTACACCTTC.

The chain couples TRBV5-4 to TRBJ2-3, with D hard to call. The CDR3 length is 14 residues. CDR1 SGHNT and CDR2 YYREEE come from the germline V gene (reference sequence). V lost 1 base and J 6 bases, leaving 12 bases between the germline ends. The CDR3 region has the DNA TGTGCCAGCAGCTTGCGGGCCACCAGGGATACGCAGTATTTT. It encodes CASSLRATRDTQYF.

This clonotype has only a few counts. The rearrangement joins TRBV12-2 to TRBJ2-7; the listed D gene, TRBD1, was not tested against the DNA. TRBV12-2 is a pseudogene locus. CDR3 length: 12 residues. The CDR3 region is CASRCWTGEQYV. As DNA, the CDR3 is TGTGCAAGTCGCTGTTGGACAGGCGAGCAGTACGTC.

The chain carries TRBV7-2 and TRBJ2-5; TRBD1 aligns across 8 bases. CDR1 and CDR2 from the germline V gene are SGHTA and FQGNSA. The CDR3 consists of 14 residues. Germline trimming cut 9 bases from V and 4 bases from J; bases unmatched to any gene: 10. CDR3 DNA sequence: TGTGCCAGTCGACAACTCGACAGGGGAGAGACCCAGTACTTC. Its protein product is CASRQLDRGETQYF.